The present T cell receptor beta chain was sequenced within a study of Graves' ophthalmopathy and Graves' hyperthyroidism. About this clonotype: Since a much larger clone is just one base distant, this may be a read error.

Amplified material comprised TCR beta CDR3 regions derived from RNA transcripts. The first round was an RT-PCR with HTBI primers, and the second round was a multiplex PCR. From the multiplex PCR reads, TCRdb called clonotypes with MiXCR, one entry per CDR3 protein. The sample yields about 740,000 distinct CDR3 sequences, roughly 40% seen once. This CDR3 has 12 residues. The germline V gene has CDR1 SGHVS and CDR2 FNYEAQ. This receptor was obtained from an adult man with Graves' ophthalmopathy. This sequence joins TRBV7-6 and TRBJ2-7; 12 nucleotides agree with TRBD1. Sequences were obtained from peripheral blood. CDR3 DNA sequence: TGTGCCAGCAGCTTGGGACAGGGGGCCCCTTTAGTC. Its protein product is CASSLGQGAPLV.